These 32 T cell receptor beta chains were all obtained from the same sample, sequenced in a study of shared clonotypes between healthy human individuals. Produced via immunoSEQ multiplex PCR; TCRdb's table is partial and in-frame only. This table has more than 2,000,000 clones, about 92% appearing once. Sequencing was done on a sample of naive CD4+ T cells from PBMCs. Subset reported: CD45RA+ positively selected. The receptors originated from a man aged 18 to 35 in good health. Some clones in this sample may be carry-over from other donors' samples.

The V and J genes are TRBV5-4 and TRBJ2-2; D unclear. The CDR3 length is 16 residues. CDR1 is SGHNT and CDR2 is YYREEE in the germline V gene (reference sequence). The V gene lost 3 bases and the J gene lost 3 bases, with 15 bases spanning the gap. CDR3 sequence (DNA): TGTGCCAGCAGCTCCCGTACCAGGCACGACACCGGGGAGCTGTTTTTT. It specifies CASSSRTRHDTGELFF.

This CDR3 is CSALSGGTYEQYF. The CDR3, as DNA: TGCAGCGCCCTTAGCGGAGGGACCTACGAGCAGTACTTC. The chain joins TRBV29-1 to TRBJ2-7; possible D gene TRBD2, 6 bases. Germline CDR1 SQVTM, CDR2 ANQGSEA. Trimming stripped 7 bases from V and 2 bases from J, with 15 bases between. There are 13 residues in the CDR3.

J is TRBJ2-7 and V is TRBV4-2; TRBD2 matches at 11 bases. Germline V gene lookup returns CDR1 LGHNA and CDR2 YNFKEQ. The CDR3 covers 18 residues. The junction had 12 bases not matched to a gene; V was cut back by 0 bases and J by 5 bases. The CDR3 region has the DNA TGTGCCAGCAGCCAAGATTTCCCCTTACTAGCGGGAGAAAACGAGCAGTACTTC. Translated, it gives CASSQDFPLLAGENEQYF.

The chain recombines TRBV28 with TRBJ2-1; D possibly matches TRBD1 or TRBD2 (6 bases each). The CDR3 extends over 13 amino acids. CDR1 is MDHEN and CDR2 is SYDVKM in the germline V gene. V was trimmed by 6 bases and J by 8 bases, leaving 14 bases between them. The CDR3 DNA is TGTGCCAGCAGATTAGGGGGGCCCCATGAGCAGTTCTTC. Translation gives CASRLGGPHEQFF. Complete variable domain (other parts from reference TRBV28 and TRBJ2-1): DVKVTQSSRYLVKRTGEKVFLECVQDMDHENMFWYRQDPGLGLRLIYFSYDVKMKEKGDIPEGYSVSREKKERFSLILESASTNQTSMYLCASRLGGPHEQFFGPGTRLTVL.

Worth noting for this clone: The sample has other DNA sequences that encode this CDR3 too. This CDR3 reads CASSRGQNMNTEAFF. CDR3 nucleotide sequence: TGTGCCAGCAGCCGCGGACAGAACATGAACACTGAAGCTTTCTTT. V is TRBV5-4 and J is TRBJ1-1, with TRBD1 as a possible D gene (6 bases). CDR1 is SGHNT and CDR2 is YYREEE in the germline V gene (reference sequence). V lost 4 bases to trimming and J lost 0 bases, with 13 bases between them. The CDR3 spans 15 residues.

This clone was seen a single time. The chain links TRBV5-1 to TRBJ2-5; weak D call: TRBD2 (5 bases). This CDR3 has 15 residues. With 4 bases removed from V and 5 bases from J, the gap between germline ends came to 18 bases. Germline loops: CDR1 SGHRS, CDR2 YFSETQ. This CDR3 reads CASSLLGPGGETQYF. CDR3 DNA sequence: TGCGCCAGCAGCCTTTTGGGTCCGGGCGGGGAGACCCAGTACTTC.

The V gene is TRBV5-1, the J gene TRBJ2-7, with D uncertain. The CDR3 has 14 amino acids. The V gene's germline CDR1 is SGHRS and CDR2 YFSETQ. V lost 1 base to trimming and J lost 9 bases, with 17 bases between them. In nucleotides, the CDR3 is TGCGCCAGCAGCTTGTTAGACCCCACGGAGCCGCAGTACTTC. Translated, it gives CASSLLDPTEPQYF.

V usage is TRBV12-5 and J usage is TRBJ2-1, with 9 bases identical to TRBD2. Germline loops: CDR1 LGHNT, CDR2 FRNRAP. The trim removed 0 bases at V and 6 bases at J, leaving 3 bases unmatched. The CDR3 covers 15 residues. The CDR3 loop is CASGLVASGVNEQFF. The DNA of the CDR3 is TGTGCTAGTGGTTTGGTCGCTAGCGGGGTCAATGAGCAGTTCTTC.

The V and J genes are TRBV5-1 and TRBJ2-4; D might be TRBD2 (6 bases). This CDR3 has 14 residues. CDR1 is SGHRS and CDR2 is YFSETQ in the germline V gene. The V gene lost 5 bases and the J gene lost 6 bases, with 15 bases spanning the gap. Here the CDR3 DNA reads TGCGCCAGCAGGGCGGGATCCCTAGCAAACATTCAGTACTTC. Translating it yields CASRAGSLANIQYF.

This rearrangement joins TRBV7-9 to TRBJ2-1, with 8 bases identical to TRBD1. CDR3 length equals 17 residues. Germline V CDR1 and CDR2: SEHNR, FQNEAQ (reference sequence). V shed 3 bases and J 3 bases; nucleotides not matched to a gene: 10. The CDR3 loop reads CASSFAPGTGYYNEQFF. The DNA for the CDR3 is TGTGCCAGCAGCTTCGCGCCCGGGACAGGATACTACAATGAGCAGTTCTTC.

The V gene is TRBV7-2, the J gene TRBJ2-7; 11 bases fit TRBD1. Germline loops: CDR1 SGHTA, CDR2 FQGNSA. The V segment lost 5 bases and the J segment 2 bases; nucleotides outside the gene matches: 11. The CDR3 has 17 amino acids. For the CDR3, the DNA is TGTGCCAGCAGCCTTAGATCGGGACAGGGGGTTACCTACGAGCAGTACTTC. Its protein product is CASSLRSGQGVTYEQYF.

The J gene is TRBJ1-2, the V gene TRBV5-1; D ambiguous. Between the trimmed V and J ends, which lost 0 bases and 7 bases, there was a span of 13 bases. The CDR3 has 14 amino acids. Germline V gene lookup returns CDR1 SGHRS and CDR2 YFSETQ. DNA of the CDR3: TGCGCCAGCAGCTTGGCCATGGCGCGGTTTGGCTACACCTTC. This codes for CASSLAMARFGYTF.

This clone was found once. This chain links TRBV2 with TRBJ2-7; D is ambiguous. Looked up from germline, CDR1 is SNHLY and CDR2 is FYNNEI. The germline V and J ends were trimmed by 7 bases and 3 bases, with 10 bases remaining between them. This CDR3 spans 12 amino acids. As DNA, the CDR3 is TGTGCCAGCAATAGACAAATCTACGAGCAGTACTTC. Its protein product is CASNRQIYEQYF.

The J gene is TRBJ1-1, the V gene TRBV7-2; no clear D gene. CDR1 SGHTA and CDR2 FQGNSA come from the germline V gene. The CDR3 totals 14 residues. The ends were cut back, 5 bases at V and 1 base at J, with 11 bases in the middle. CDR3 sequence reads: CASSRLGGNTEAFF. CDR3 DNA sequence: TGTGCCAGCAGCCGCCTCGGCGGGAACACTGAAGCTTTCTTT.

CDR3 DNA sequence: TGTGCCAGCAGCCGTCGACAGGGTAATTACGAGCAGTACTTC. As protein: CASSRRQGNYEQYF. The chain has TRBV7-2 and TRBJ2-7, with 7 bases identical to TRBD1. The CDR3 totals 14 residues. J gave up 4 bases and V 5 bases, and 8 bases lay outside the gene matches. Germline V gene lookup returns CDR1 SGHTA and CDR2 FQGNSA.

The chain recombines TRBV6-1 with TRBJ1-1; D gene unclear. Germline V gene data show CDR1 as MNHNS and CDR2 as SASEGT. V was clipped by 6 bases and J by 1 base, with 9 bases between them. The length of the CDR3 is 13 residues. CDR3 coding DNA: TGTGCCAGCAGGGTCAATCGGAACACTGAAGCTTTCTTT. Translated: CASRVNRNTEAFF.

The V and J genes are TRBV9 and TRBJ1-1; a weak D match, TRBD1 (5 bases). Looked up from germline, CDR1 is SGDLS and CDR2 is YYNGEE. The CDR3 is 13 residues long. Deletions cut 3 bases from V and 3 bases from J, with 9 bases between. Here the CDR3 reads CASSERQYTEAFF. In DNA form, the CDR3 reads TGTGCCAGCAGCGAGAGACAGTACACTGAAGCTTTCTTT.

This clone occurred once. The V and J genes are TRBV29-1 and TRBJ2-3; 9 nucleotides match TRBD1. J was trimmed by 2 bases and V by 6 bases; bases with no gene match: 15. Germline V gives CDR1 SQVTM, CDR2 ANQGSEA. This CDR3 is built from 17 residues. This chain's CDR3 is CSVGGMGQGATTDTQYF. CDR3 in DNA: TGCAGCGTCGGAGGGATGGGACAGGGTGCCACCACAGATACGCAGTATTTT.

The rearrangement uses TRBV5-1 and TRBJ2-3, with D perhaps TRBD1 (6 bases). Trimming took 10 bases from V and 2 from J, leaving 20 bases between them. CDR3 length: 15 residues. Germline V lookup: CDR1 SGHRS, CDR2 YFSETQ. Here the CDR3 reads CASRLSRGFTDTQYF. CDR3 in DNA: TGCGCCTCTCGGCTCTCCAGGGGATTCACAGATACGCAGTATTTT. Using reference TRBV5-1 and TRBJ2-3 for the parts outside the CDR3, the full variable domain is KAGVTQTPRYLIKTRGQQVTLSCSPISGHRSVSWYQQTPGQGLQFLFEYFSETQRNKGNFPGRFSGRQFSNSRSEMNVSTLELGDSALYLCASRLSRGFTDTQYFGPGTRLTVL.

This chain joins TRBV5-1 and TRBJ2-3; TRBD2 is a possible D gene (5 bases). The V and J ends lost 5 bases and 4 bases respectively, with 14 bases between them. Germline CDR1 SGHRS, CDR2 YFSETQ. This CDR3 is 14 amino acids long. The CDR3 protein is CASRIGLRADTQYF. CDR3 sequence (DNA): TGCGCCAGCAGAATAGGGTTGAGGGCAGATACGCAGTATTTT.

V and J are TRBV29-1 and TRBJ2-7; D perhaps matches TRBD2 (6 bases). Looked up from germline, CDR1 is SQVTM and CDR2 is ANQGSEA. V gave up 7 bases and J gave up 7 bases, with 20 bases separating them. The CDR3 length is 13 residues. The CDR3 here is CSGSRDLGGEQYF. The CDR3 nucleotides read TGCAGCGGCTCCCGGGACCTCGGAGGGGAGCAGTACTTC.

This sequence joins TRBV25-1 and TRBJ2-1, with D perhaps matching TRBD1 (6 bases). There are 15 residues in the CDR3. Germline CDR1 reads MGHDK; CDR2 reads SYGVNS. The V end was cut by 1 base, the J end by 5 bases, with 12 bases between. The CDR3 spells CASSESGRGDNEQFF. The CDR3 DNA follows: TGTGCCAGCAGTGAATCAGGCAGGGGAGACAATGAGCAGTTCTTC.

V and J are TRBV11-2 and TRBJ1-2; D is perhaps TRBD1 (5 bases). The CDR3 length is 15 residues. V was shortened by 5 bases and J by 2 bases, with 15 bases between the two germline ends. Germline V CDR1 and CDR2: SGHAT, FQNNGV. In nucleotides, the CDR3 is TGTGCCAGCAGCCCACCGACAGCTATCAACTATGGCTACACCTTC. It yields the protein CASSPPTAINYGYTF. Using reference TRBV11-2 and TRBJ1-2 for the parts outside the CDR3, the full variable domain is EAGVAQSPRYKIIEKRQSVAFWCNPISGHATLYWYQQILGQGPKLLIQFQNNGVVDDSQLPKDRFSAERLKGVDSTLKIQPAKLEDSAVYLCASSPPTAINYGYTFGSGTRLTVV.

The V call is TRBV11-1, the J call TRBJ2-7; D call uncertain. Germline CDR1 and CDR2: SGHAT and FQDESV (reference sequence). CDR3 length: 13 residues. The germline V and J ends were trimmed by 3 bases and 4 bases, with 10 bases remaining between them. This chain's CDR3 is CASSFGQFYEQYF. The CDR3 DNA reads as TGTGCCAGCAGCTTTGGCCAGTTTTACGAGCAGTACTTC.

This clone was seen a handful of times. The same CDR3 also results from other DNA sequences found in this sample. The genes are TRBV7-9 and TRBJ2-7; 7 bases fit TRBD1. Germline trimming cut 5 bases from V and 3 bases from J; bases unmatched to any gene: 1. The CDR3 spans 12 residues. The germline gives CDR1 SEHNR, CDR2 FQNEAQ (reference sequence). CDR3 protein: CASSRTGYEQYF. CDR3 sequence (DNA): TGTGCCAGCAGCCGGACAGGCTACGAGCAGTACTTC.

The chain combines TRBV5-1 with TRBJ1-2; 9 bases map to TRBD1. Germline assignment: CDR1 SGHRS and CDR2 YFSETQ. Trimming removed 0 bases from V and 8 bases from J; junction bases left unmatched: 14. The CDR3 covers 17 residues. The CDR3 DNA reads TGCGCCAGCAGCTTGGTGGGGACAGGGCCCGGGTCGAGCGGCTACACCTTC. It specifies CASSLVGTGPGSSGYTF.

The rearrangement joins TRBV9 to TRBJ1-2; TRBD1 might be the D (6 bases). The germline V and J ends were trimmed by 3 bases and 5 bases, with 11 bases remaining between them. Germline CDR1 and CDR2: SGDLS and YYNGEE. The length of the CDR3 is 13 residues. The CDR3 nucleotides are TGTGCCAGCAGCGCCGCAACAGGGTATGGCTACACCTTC. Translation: CASSAATGYGYTF. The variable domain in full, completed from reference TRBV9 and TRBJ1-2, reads DSGVTQTPKHLITATGQRVTLRCSPRSGDLSVYWYQQSLDQGLQFLIQYYNGEERAKGNILERFSAQQFPDLHSELNLSSLELGDSALYFCASSAATGYGYTFGSGTRLTVV.

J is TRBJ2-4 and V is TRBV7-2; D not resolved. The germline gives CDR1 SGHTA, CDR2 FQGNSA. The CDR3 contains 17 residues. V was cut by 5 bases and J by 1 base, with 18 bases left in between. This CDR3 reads CASSRRGVSWAKNIQYF. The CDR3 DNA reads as TGTGCCAGCAGCCGACGTGGGGTTAGTTGGGCCAAAAACATTCAGTACTTC.

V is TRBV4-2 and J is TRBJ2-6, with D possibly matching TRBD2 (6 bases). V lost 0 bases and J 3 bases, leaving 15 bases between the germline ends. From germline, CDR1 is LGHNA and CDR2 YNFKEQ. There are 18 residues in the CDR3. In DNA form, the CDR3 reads TGTGCCAGCAGCCAAGATATGGGGGGATCGGGTGGGGCCAACGTCCTGACTTTC. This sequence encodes CASSQDMGGSGGANVLTF.

For the CDR3, the DNA is TGTGCCAGCAGTTCCGCAGGCTACTCTGGAAACACCATATATTTT. Its translation is CASSSAGYSGNTIYF. The chain joins TRBV28 to TRBJ1-3; no clear D gene. CDR1 MDHEN and CDR2 SYDVKM come from the germline V gene. The CDR3 length is 15 residues. V lost 4 bases and J 0 bases, leaving 10 bases between the germline ends.

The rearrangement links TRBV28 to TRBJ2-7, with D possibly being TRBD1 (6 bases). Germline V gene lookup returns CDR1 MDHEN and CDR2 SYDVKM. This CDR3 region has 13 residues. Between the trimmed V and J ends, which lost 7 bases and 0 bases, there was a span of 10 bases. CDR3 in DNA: TGTGCCAGCATGGAGGACAGCTCCTACGAGCAGTACTTC. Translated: CASMEDSSYEQYF.

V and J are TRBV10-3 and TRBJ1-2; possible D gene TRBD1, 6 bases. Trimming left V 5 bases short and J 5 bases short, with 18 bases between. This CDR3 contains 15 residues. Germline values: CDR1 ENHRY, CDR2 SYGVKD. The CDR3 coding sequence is TGTGCCATCAGTCAAACCGAGGGGGTAGGGTATGGCTACACCTTC. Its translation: CAISQTEGVGYGYTF.